This T cell receptor beta chain is drawn from a study of blood T cell repertoires in COVID-19. Looking at the study overall: The study drew acute and convalescent COVID-19 samples from the United States, Italy and Spain. PBMCs, B-cell-depleted T cells, or T cells were the source of the cDNA or gDNA that made up the material.

Under the authors' procedure: Quantification of nucleated cells was approximated via reference gene primer amplification. Only in-frame clones appear in the TCRdb table, and some are missing; sequencing was by immunoSEQ multiplex PCR. The D gene and trimming were derived from the DNA, and the V and J assignments and clone size from that table. The repertoire includes approximately 150,000 clones, 87% of them detected once, and approximately 40% sits in the top ten. The TCR comes from a man between 50 and 59 years old who had recovered from COVID-19. The sequencing input was peripheral blood.

Here the CDR3 DNA reads TGTGCCAGCAGTGAGCTGCGACAGGTATCCTATGGCTACACCTTC. Translating it yields CASSELRQVSYGYTF. The V gene is TRBV6-1, the J gene TRBJ1-2; perhaps TRBD1 as D (6 bases). From germline, CDR1 is MNHNS and CDR2 SASEGT. This CDR3 has 15 residues. The V end was cut by 3 bases, the J end by 4 bases, with 15 bases between.